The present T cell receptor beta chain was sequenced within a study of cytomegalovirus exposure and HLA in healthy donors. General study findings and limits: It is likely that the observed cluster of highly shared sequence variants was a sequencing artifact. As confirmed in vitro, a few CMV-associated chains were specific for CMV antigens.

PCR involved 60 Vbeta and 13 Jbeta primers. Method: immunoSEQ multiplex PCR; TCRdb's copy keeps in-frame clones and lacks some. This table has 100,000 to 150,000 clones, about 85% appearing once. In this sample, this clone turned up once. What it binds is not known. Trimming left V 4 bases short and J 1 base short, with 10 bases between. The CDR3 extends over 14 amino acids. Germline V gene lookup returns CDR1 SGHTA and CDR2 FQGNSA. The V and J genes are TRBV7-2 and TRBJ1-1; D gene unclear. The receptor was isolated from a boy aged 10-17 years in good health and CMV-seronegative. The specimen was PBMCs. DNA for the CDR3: TGTGCCAGCAGCTCTCTTGCAGGGAACACTGAAGCTTTCTTT. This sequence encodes CASSSLAGNTEAFF.